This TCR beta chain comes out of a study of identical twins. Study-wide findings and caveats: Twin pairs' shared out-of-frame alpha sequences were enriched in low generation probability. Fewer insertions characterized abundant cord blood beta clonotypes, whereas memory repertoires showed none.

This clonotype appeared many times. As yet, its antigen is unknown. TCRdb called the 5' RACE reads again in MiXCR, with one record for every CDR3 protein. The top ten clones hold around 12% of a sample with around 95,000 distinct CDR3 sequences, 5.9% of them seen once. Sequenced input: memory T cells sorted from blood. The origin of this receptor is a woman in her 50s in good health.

The CDR3 loop is CATSEPGGVMGEQFF. The CDR3 DNA reads TGTGCCACCAGTGAGCCAGGGGGCGTAATGGGTGAGCAGTTCTTC. The V and J genes are TRBV24-1 and TRBJ2-1; 8 bases are a match to TRBD1. Per the germline V gene, CDR1 is KGHDR and CDR2 is SFDVKD. V was clipped by 4 bases and J by 9 bases; unmatched bases: 10. CDR3 length: 15 amino acids.